This entry lists 30 T cell receptor beta chains sequenced from one sample in a study of control samples from healthy donors and cancer patients. Assay: immunoSEQ multiplex PCR; the TCRdb copy retains only in-frame clones and omits some. The table records 150,000 or so clones, 80% to 95% of them present only once. The sequencing input was blood. The source of these receptors is a woman aged 60-75 years in good health.

The V gene is TRBV5-5, the J gene TRBJ1-2; 7 bases map to TRBD1. The ends lost 5 bases at V and 4 bases at J; junction bases unmatched: 8. Germline V gene data show CDR1 as SGHKS and CDR2 as YYEKEE (reference sequence). The CDR3 totals 14 residues. CDR3 amino acids: CASSRDRLAYGYTF. The CDR3 nucleotides are TGTGCCAGCAGTCGGGACAGATTAGCCTATGGCTACACCTTC.

The sample holds one count of this clone. The chain recombines TRBV4-2 with TRBJ2-7, with 10 bases identical to TRBD2. The CDR3 covers 15 residues. Germline V gene lookup returns CDR1 LGHNA and CDR2 YNFKEQ. Trimming removed 4 bases from V and 7 bases from J; junction bases left unmatched: 10. The CDR3 sequence is CASSPLSGGAGEQYF. For the CDR3, the DNA is TGTGCCAGCAGCCCGTTGAGCGGGGGGGCGGGAGAGCAGTACTTC.

This sequence joins TRBV19 and TRBJ1-2; TRBD1 might be the D (6 bases). There are 15 residues in the CDR3. V was shortened by 2 bases and J by 0 bases, with 10 bases between the two germline ends. Germline CDR1 reads LNHDA; CDR2 reads SQIVND (reference sequence). The CDR3 coding sequence is TGTGCCAGTAGTATAAGGCAGGGGACTAACTATGGCTACACCTTC. As protein: CASSIRQGTNYGYTF.

The chain links TRBV10-3 to TRBJ1-4; D may be TRBD1 (5 bases). The length of the CDR3 is 14 residues. Trimming took off 9 bases at V and 8 bases at J, with 19 bases between the two ends. Germline V CDR1 and CDR2: ENHRY, SYGVKD. The CDR3 region is CAILGAPSGEKLFF. For the CDR3, the DNA is TGTGCCATACTTGGGGCCCCCTCGGGGGAAAAACTGTTTTTT.

This clone was found once. V gene TRBV5-5 combines with J gene TRBJ1-5; 9 nucleotides align to TRBD1. The V segment lost 4 bases and the J segment 5 bases; nucleotides outside the gene matches: 1. The germline CDR1 and CDR2 sequences are SGHKS and YYEKEE (reference sequence). This CDR3 is built from 13 residues. In nucleotides, the CDR3 is TGTGCCAGCAGCCGACAGGGGGATCAGCCCCAGCATTTT. Translated, it gives CASSRQGDQPQHF.

This chain's CDR3 is CASSLARGGGTGELFF. CDR3 coding DNA: TGTGCCAGCAGCTTAGCGCGGGGGGGCGGCACCGGGGAGCTGTTTTTT. This chain joins TRBV7-2 and TRBJ2-2; 9 nucleotides match TRBD2. Losses at the gene ends were 0 bases for V and 4 bases for J; bases not matched to a gene: 3. Germline CDR1 and CDR2: SGHTA and FQGNSA. This CDR3 has 16 amino acids. The whole variable domain, filled in from reference TRBV7-2 and TRBJ2-2, reads GAGVSQSPSNKVTEKGKDVELRCDPISGHTALYWYRQSLGQGLEFLIYFQGNSAPDKSGLPSDRFSAERTGGSVSTLTIQRTQQEDSAVYLCASSLARGGGTGELFFGEGSRLTVL.

With regard to this clone: The identical CDR3 is also encoded by other nucleotide sequences in the sample. This rearrangement joins TRBV5-1 to TRBJ1-1; 8 bases map to TRBD1. This CDR3 contains 14 residues. J gave up 5 bases and V 4 bases, and 7 bases lay outside the gene matches. The germline V gene has CDR1 SGHRS and CDR2 YFSETQ. The CDR3 DNA reads TGCGCCAGCAGCCCAGACAGGGGTGAGACTGAAGCTTTCTTT. Amino acids: CASSPDRGETEAFF.

On this clone itself: The junction departs from germline at one end; a sequencing error may be responsible. This chain joins TRBV7-2 and TRBJ2-7, with a tentative D call TRBD1 (5 bases). The CDR3 spans 15 residues. Germline CDR1 SGHTA, CDR2 FQGNSA. CDR3 coding DNA: TGTGCCAGCAGCTTAACAGGAGCCGCCTCCTTCGAGCAGTACTTC. As protein: CASSLTGAASFEQYF. The full variable domain, rest sourced from reference TRBV7-2 and TRBJ2-7, is GAGVSQSPSNKVTEKGKDVELRCDPISGHTALYWYRQSLGQGLEFLIYFQGNSAPDKSGLPSDRFSAERTGGSVSTLTIQRTQQEDSAVYLCASSLTGAASFEQYFGPGTRLTVT.

The CDR3 nucleotides are TGTGCCAGCAGCAGGGACTATGGCTACACCTTC. It is translated as CASSRDYGYTF. This sequence joins TRBV6-2 or TRBV6-3 and TRBJ1-2; D may be TRBD1 (5 bases). The CDR3 length is 11 residues. Trimming took 6 bases from V and 3 from J, leaving 5 bases between them. CDR1 and CDR2 (germline): MNHEY, SVGEGT.

The chain recombines TRBV7-2 with TRBJ2-1; TRBD1 aligns across 9 bases. The CDR3 length is 13 residues. The trim removed 1 base at V and 9 bases at J, leaving 1 base unmatched. Germline CDR1 SGHTA, CDR2 FQGNSA. DNA for the CDR3: TGTGCCAGCAGCTTAGGACAGGGGGGTGAGCAGTTCTTC. This codes for CASSLGQGGEQFF.

This chain links TRBV6-5 with TRBJ2-5, with a tentative D call TRBD2 (6 bases). The CDR3 consists of 13 residues. V dropped 4 bases and J dropped 2 bases, with 8 bases sitting between them. The germline CDR1 and CDR2 sequences are MNHEY and SVGAGI. The DNA for the CDR3 is TGTGCCAGCAGTTCGGGGGAGCAAGAGACCCAGTACTTC. Translation gives CASSSGEQETQYF.

The chain employs TRBV29-1 and TRBJ1-1; no clear D. Trimming removed 5 bases at V and 1 base at J, with 11 bases between. CDR1 and CDR2 (germline): SQVTM, ANQGSEA. The CDR3 sequence is 13 residues long. CDR3 nucleotides: TGCAGCGTTTATCAGGACCCGAACACTGAAGCTTTCTTT. Translated, it gives CSVYQDPNTEAFF. The whole variable domain, remainder taken from reference TRBV29-1 and TRBJ1-1, is SAVISQKPSRDICQRGTSLTIQCQVDSQVTMMFWYRQQPGQSLTLIATANQGSEATYESGFVIDKFPISRPNLTFSTLTVSNMSPEDSSIYLCSVYQDPNTEAFFGQGTRLTVV.

The chain recombines TRBV7-2 with TRBJ1-5; D not resolved. This CDR3 has 14 residues. The germline V gene encodes CDR1 SGHTA and CDR2 FQGNSA. Trimming removed 3 bases at V and 6 bases at J, with 12 bases between. The CDR3 nucleotides read TGTGCCAGCAGCTTTCAGAGGGTTGGTCAGCCCCAGCATTTT. Amino acids: CASSFQRVGQPQHF. Together with reference TRBV7-2 and TRBJ1-5, the CDR3 gives the full variable domain: GAGVSQSPSNKVTEKGKDVELRCDPISGHTALYWYRQSLGQGLEFLIYFQGNSAPDKSGLPSDRFSAERTGGSVSTLTIQRTQQEDSAVYLCASSFQRVGQPQHFGDGTRLSIL.

The CDR3 is CASSSQGGTGELFF. CDR3 in DNA: TGTGCCAGCAGCTCTCAGGGTGGCACCGGGGAGCTGTTTTTT. V and J are TRBV7-9 and TRBJ2-2, with D possibly matching TRBD1 (5 bases). Germline CDR1 reads SEHNR; CDR2 reads FQNEAQ (reference sequence). The CDR3 is 14 residues long. V lost 4 bases and J 4 bases, leaving 10 bases between the germline ends.

This sequence joins TRBV18 and TRBJ1-1; D not resolved. CDR3 size: 14 residues. The V end was cut by 4 bases, the J end by 3 bases, with 12 bases between. Per the germline V gene, CDR1 is KGHSH and CDR2 is LQKENI. This chain's CDR3 is CASSHGLEYTEAFF. CDR3 DNA sequence: TGTGCCAGCTCACATGGCCTCGAGTACACTGAAGCTTTCTTT.

The chain has TRBV6-1 and TRBJ1-3; D uncertain. Germline assignment: CDR1 MNHNS and CDR2 SASEGT. The V end lost 4 bases, the J end lost 0 bases, and 10 bases lay between the germline ends. CDR3 size: 15 residues. In DNA form, the CDR3 reads TGTGCCAGCAGTGGAGCCAGATTCTCTGGAAACACCATATATTTT. Translation gives CASSGARFSGNTIYF.

The rearrangement joins TRBV5-4 to TRBJ1-2; the D gene is possibly TRBD1 (6 bases). Trimming stripped 4 bases from V and 4 bases from J, with 14 bases between. The CDR3 sequence is 14 residues long. Germline V gene data show CDR1 as SGHNT and CDR2 as YYREEE (reference sequence). CDR3 amino acids: CASSSQQGGYGYTF. CDR3 nucleotides: TGTGCCAGCAGCAGTCAACAGGGAGGCTATGGCTACACCTTC.

The chain combines TRBV5-1 with TRBJ2-3; either TRBD1 or TRBD2 may supply D (5 bases each). V lost 4 bases and J 1 base, leaving 16 bases between the germline ends. The germline V gene encodes CDR1 SGHRS and CDR2 YFSETQ. The CDR3 contains 16 residues. The CDR3 region is CASSPGPRGGTDTQYF. The CDR3, as DNA: TGCGCCAGCAGCCCCGGACCCCGAGGGGGCACAGATACGCAGTATTTT. Filled out from reference TRBV5-1 and TRBJ2-3, the complete variable domain reads KAGVTQTPRYLIKTRGQQVTLSCSPISGHRSVSWYQQTPGQGLQFLFEYFSETQRNKGNFPGRFSGRQFSNSRSEMNVSTLELGDSALYLCASSPGPRGGTDTQYFGPGTRLTVL.

This chain connects TRBV18 to TRBJ1-5, with TRBD1 matching 8 bases. Germline values: CDR1 KGHSH, CDR2 LQKENI. J lost 3 bases, V lost 5 bases, and 6 bases had no gene match. This CDR3 contains 15 residues. The CDR3 protein is CASSVGTGHNQPQHF. CDR3 sequence (DNA): TGTGCCAGCTCAGTCGGGACAGGACACAATCAGCCCCAGCATTTT. The full variable domain, its missing parts supplied by reference TRBV18 and TRBJ1-5, is NAGVMQNPRHLVRRRGQEARLRCSPMKGHSHVYWYRQLPEEGLKFMVYLQKENIIDESGMPKERFSAEFPKEGPSILRIQQVVRGDSAAYFCASSVGTGHNQPQHFGDGTRLSIL.

In this sample, this clone turned up once. The gene calls are TRBV19 and TRBJ2-1, with D perhaps TRBD2 (5 bases). Germline V lookup: CDR1 LNHDA, CDR2 SQIVND (reference sequence). The CDR3 has 13 amino acids. V lost 5 bases and J lost 7, with 12 bases in between. The CDR3 region has the DNA TGTGCCAGTAGTCAGAGGGCCCGGAATGAGCAGTTCTTC. Translated, it gives CASSQRARNEQFF.

The V and J genes are TRBV9 and TRBJ1-2, with TRBD1 identical over 7 bases. The CDR3 has 16 amino acids. The ends lost 5 bases at V and 5 bases at J; junction bases unmatched: 15. Germline V CDR1 and CDR2: SGDLS, YYNGEE. For the CDR3, the DNA is TGTGCCAGCAGTGAGCGACAGGGTGGTTTCGGATATGGCTACACCTTC. This encodes CASSERQGGFGYGYTF.

This clone was seen just once. V usage is TRBV7-2 and J usage is TRBJ2-7; D remains unclear. The germline V and J ends were trimmed by 5 bases and 3 bases, with 5 bases remaining between them. The CDR3 has 11 residues. CDR1 is SGHTA and CDR2 is FQGNSA in the germline V gene. This chain's CDR3 is CASSPNYEQYF. The CDR3 coding sequence is TGTGCCAGCAGCCCCAACTACGAGCAGTACTTC.

J is TRBJ1-1 and V is TRBV6-5; 9 bases are shared with TRBD1. CDR1 MNHEY and CDR2 SVGAGI come from the germline V gene. The CDR3 extends over 14 amino acids. V lost 5 bases and J lost 3; bases outside the gene matches: 4. CDR3 protein: CASSTTGGYTEAFF. CDR3 in DNA: TGTGCCAGCAGTACGACAGGGGGATACACTGAAGCTTTCTTT.

This chain joins TRBV4-1 and TRBJ2-2, with TRBD1 identical over 8 bases. This CDR3 is 16 amino acids long. The junction had 4 bases not matched to a gene; V was cut back by 0 bases and J by 4 bases. In germline, CDR1 is MGHRA, CDR2 YSYEKL. The CDR3 DNA sequence: TGCGCCAGCAGCCAAGAGAAGACAGGGGTCACCGGGGAGCTGTTTTTT. As protein: CASSQEKTGVTGELFF.

The rearrangement uses TRBV20-1 and TRBJ1-2; D unresolved. CDR1 is DFQATT and CDR2 is SNEGSKA in the germline V gene (reference sequence). The CDR3 totals 10 residues. The CDR3 DNA is TGCAGGGTAGGCGTCAATGGCTACACCTTC. It codes for CRVGVNGYTF.

The rearrangement uses TRBV10-3 and TRBJ1-2; D is perhaps TRBD1 (6 bases). The V gene's germline CDR1 is ENHRY and CDR2 SYGVKD. Trimming removed 2 bases from V and 7 bases from J, with 23 bases in between. The CDR3 spans 17 residues. Written as DNA, the CDR3 is TGTGCCATCAGTGAGCCCGTCCGGGGGGGCTTCGAGTTTGGCTACACCTTC. The encoded protein is CAISEPVRGGFEFGYTF.

The DNA of the CDR3 is TGTGCCAGCTCTTGGCGACAGACTAATGAAAAACTGTTTTTT. This encodes CASSWRQTNEKLFF. The rearrangement joins TRBV18 to TRBJ1-4, with a possible D match to TRBD1 (5 bases). Germline V gene data show CDR1 as KGHSH and CDR2 as LQKENI. Deletions cut 6 bases from V and 2 bases from J, with 10 bases between. This CDR3 has 14 residues.

V and J are TRBV25-1 and TRBJ2-7, with TRBD1 matching over 9 bases. The CDR3 runs to 13 residues. Unmatched junction bases numbered 5, after V lost 4 bases and J lost 7 bases. CDR1 and CDR2 from the germline V gene are MGHDK and SYGVNS. CDR3 sequence reads: CASSGGQGREQYF. Here the CDR3 DNA reads TGTGCCAGCAGTGGGGGACAGGGTCGAGAGCAGTACTTC.

This sequence joins TRBV9 and TRBJ2-5; D ambiguous. CDR3 length: 15 amino acids. From germline, CDR1 is SGDLS and CDR2 YYNGEE. V was trimmed by 0 bases and J by 2 bases, leaving 11 bases between them. The CDR3 is CASSVGLGLQETQYF. The CDR3 DNA reads as TGTGCCAGCAGCGTAGGGCTAGGCTTGCAAGAGACCCAGTACTTC.

The V call is TRBV5-1, the J call TRBJ1-1; TRBD1 might be the D (5 bases). V gave up 1 base and J gave up 3 bases, with 16 bases separating them. There are 16 residues in the CDR3. Germline V gene lookup returns CDR1 SGHRS and CDR2 YFSETQ. The CDR3 nucleotides are TGCGCCAGCAGCTTGTCGGCCGGGGGGTTCGACACTGAAGCTTTCTTT. As protein: CASSLSAGGFDTEAFF.